These 17 T cell receptor beta chains share one sample of origin, sequenced in a study of molecular identifiers for immune sequencing clone quantification. TCRdb re-called the PCR reads with MiXCR, one entry per CDR3 protein. Among approximately 550,000 distinct CDR3 sequences listed, around 21% were seen once. The specimen sequenced was naive CD8+ T cells from blood, with Jurkat cell RNA spiked in. The subset: FACS-sorted CD8+CD4-CCR7+CD45RA+ naive T cells. All receptors derive from a human donor in good health. Some libraries in this study had Jurkat cell RNA spiked in.

This chain uses TRBV25-1 with TRBJ2-7, with D perhaps matching TRBD1 (5 bases). The CDR3 is 12 amino acids. Germline CDR1 MGHDK, CDR2 SYGVNS. V lost 3 bases to trimming and J lost 6 bases, with 9 bases between them. The CDR3 is CASSEAGPEQYF. The CDR3 nucleotides are TGTGCCAGCAGTGAGGCAGGGCCCGAGCAGTACTTC.

The table lists this clonotype with many counts. This rearrangement joins TRBV19 to TRBJ2-5; D is possibly TRBD2 (5 bases). The length of the CDR3 is 12 residues. The V end lost 7 bases, the J end lost 3 bases, and 9 bases lay between the germline ends. Germline loops: CDR1 LNHDA, CDR2 SQIVND (reference sequence). The DNA of the CDR3 is TGTGCCAGTACGGACGGGGAAGAGACCCAGTACTTC. Translating it yields CASTDGEETQYF.

This clonotype was picked up a small number of times. The V call is TRBV6-2 or TRBV6-3, the J call TRBJ1-1; D gene unclear. V was cut by 1 base and J by 4 bases, with 10 bases left in between. The germline V gene encodes CDR1 MNHEY and CDR2 SVGEGT. This CDR3 comprises 14 residues. The CDR3 here is CASSYFQIGTEAFF. The CDR3, as DNA: TGTGCCAGCAGTTACTTTCAAATCGGCACTGAAGCTTTCTTT.

Turning to this clonotype: This may arise from a read error, as a much more abundant clone is one base away. This chain uses TRBV20-1 with TRBJ2-7, with 12 bases matching TRBD2. This CDR3 is 18 amino acids long. Germline assignment: CDR1 DFQATT and CDR2 SNEGSKA (reference sequence). Written as DNA, the CDR3 is TGCGGTGCTAGGGGACTAGCGGGTGTAGGGCGTACCCCCTACGAGCAGTACTTC. Its protein is CGARGLAGVGRTPYEQYF.

This clonotype was seen ten or more times. The chain combines TRBV6-5 with TRBJ2-7; D is unresolved. Per the germline V gene, CDR1 is MNHEY and CDR2 is SVGAGI. This CDR3 has 12 residues. Deletions cut 5 bases from V and 5 bases from J, with 10 bases between. The DNA for the CDR3 is TGTGCCAGCAGTCCCGGAGTGGACGAGCAGTACTTC. Protein sequence: CASSPGVDEQYF.

This clonotype was seen only a few times. V is TRBV4-3 and J is TRBJ2-2; 9 bases map to TRBD2. Germline CDR1 reads LGHNA; CDR2 reads YSLEER. V trimming: 0 bases; J trimming: 7 bases; junction bases outside the gene matches: 12. CDR3 length: 18 residues. The CDR3 DNA follows: TGCGCCAGCAGCCAAGATGGAGGGCGGGAGGGATATGTCGGGGAGCTGTTTTTT. Its translation: CASSQDGGREGYVGELFF.

This clonotype came up many times. The V call is TRBV6-5, the J call TRBJ2-5; the match to TRBD2 covers 12 bases. This CDR3 region has 15 residues. The germline CDR1 and CDR2 sequences are MNHEY and SVGAGI. V was clipped by 4 bases and J by 4 bases; unmatched bases: 4. CDR3 amino acids: CASSSGTSGRETQYF. The CDR3 DNA reads TGTGCCAGCAGTTCCGGGACTAGCGGGCGAGAGACCCAGTACTTC.

This clonotype showed up many times. The chain joins TRBV7-9 to TRBJ1-1; TRBD1 aligns across 7 bases. Germline CDR1 and CDR2: SEHNR and FQNEAQ (reference sequence). Trimming cost V 5 bases and J 3 bases; bases outside gene matches: 12. This CDR3 has 16 residues. CDR3 DNA sequence: TGTGCCAGCAGCCCTAAGACAGGGAAGGGGTACACTGAAGCTTTCTTT. Protein: CASSPKTGKGYTEAFF.

This clonotype was seen more than once but under ten times. The J gene is TRBJ2-1, the V gene TRBV29-1; TRBD1 is a possible D gene (5 bases). The CDR3 extends over 12 amino acids. V lost 3 bases and J 6 bases, leaving 9 bases between the germline ends. Germline CDR1 SQVTM, CDR2 ANQGSEA. CDR3 region: CSVETDLNEQFF. CDR3 bases: TGCAGCGTTGAGACAGACCTCAATGAGCAGTTCTTC.

This clonotype was seen at least ten times. J is TRBJ2-6 and V is TRBV18, with D possibly TRBD2 on 5 matching bases. Per the germline V gene, CDR1 is KGHSH and CDR2 is LQKENI. Trimming took off 2 bases at V and 0 bases at J, with 8 bases between the two ends. The CDR3 is 16 amino acids. CDR3 sequence: CASSPVGGSGANVLTF. The CDR3 region has the DNA TGTGCCAGCTCACCAGTTGGAGGCTCTGGGGCCAACGTCCTGACTTTC.

To note about this clonotype: It may be a read error: a sequence one base away is much more abundant. The rearrangement joins TRBV6-5 to TRBJ1-1; 7 nucleotides line up with TRBD1. This CDR3 has 13 amino acids. The ends lost 6 bases at V and 3 bases at J; junction bases unmatched: 4. The V gene's germline CDR1 is MNHEY and CDR2 SVGAGI. The CDR3 bases are TGTGCCAGCAGCCAGGGACAGCACACTGAAGCTTTCTTT. This codes for CASSQGQHTEAFF.

This clonotype was picked up many times. The chain recombines TRBV6-2 or TRBV6-3 with TRBJ1-1; D is uncertain. CDR3 length: 15 residues. V lost 2 bases to trimming and J lost 3 bases, with 13 bases between them. Germline assignment: CDR1 MNHEY and CDR2 SVGEGT. The CDR3 region has the DNA TGTGCCAGCAGTTACCGGGCCGGGCTCCACACTGAAGCTTTCTTT. It codes for CASSYRAGLHTEAFF.

The chain is built from TRBV12-3 or TRBV12-4 and TRBJ2-1; tentatively, D is TRBD2 (7 bases). The CDR3 length is 13 residues. V lost 5 bases and J lost 13, with 18 bases in between. The CDR3 DNA follows: TGTGCCAGCAGTGTCAGTGGGGGGGGCCCCCAGTTCTTC. Its translation is CASSVSGGGPQFF.

As regards this clonotype: With a much larger clone just one base away, this may be a read error. This likely comes from a read error, as the CDR3 has no conserved phenylalanine or tryptophan at its end. J is TRBJ2-7 and V is TRBV6-6; tentatively, D is TRBD2 (6 bases). Germline V gives CDR1 MNHNY, CDR2 SVGAGI (reference sequence). Trimming stripped 6 bases from V and 0 bases from J, with 12 bases between. CDR3 length equals 14 residues. DNA for the CDR3: TGTGCCAGCAGCCCCCGGGAGAACTCCTACGAGCAGTACCTC. Amino acid sequence: CASSPRENSYEQYL.

This clonotype was seen a few times. The rearrangement uses TRBV14 and TRBJ1-4; 9 bases agree with TRBD1. J gave up 10 bases and V 2 bases, and 8 bases lay outside the gene matches. Looked up from germline, CDR1 is SGHDN and CDR2 is FVKESK. The CDR3 loop spans 15 amino acids. The CDR3 DNA follows: TGTGCCAGCAGCCAAAGGGACAGGGTGATTGGAAAACTGTTTTTT. Translation: CASSQRDRVIGKLFF.

This clonotype showed up just a few times. This rearrangement joins TRBV19 to TRBJ2-7, with TRBD1 as a possible D gene (5 bases). V shed 6 bases and J shed 3 bases, with 12 bases lying between them. Germline-derived CDR1 and CDR2 are LNHDA and SQIVND (reference sequence). There are 13 residues in the CDR3. In DNA, the CDR3 is TGTGCCAGTAGCTATAATACAGGCTACGAGCAGTACTTC. Its protein is CASSYNTGYEQYF.

This clonotype was detected ten times or more. The rearrangement links TRBV7-9 to TRBJ1-1; 7 nucleotides match TRBD1. CDR1 is SEHNR and CDR2 is FQNEAQ in the germline V gene (reference sequence). The CDR3 totals 12 residues. J gave up 11 bases and V 6 bases, and 9 bases lay outside the gene matches. The CDR3 spells CASRPTGVVAFF. DNA of the CDR3: TGTGCCAGCAGACCAACAGGGGTGGTTGCTTTCTTT.